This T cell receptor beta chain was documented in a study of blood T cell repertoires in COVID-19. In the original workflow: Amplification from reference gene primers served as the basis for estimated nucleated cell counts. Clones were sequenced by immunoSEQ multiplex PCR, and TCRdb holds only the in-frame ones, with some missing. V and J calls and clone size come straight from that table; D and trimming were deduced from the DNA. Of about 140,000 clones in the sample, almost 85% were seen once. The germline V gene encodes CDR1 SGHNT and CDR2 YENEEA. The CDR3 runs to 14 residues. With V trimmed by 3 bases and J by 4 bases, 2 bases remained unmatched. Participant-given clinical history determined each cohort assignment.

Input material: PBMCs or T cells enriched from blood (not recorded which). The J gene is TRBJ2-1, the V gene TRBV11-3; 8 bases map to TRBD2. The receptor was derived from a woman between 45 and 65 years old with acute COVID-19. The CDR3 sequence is CASSFSGTYNEQFF. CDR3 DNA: TGTGCCAGCAGCTTTAGCGGGACTTACAATGAGCAGTTCTTC.